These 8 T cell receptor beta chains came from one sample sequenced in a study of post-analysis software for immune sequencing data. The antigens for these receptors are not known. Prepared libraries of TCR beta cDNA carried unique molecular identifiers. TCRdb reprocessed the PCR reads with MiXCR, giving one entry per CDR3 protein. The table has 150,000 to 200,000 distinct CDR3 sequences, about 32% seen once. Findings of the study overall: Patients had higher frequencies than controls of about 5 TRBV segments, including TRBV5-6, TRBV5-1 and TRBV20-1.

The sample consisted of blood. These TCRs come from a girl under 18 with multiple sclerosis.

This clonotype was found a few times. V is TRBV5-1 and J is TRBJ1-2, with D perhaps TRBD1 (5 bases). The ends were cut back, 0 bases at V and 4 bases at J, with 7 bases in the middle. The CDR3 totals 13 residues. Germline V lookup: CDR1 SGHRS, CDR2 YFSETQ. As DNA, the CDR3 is TGCGCCAGCAGCTTGGATGACAGCTATGGCTACACCTTC. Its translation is CASSLDDSYGYTF. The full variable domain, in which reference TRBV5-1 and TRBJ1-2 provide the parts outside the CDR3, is KAGVTQTPRYLIKTRGQQVTLSCSPISGHRSVSWYQQTPGQGLQFLFEYFSETQRNKGNFPGRFSGRQFSNSRSEMNVSTLELGDSALYLCASSLDDSYGYTFGSGTRLTVV.

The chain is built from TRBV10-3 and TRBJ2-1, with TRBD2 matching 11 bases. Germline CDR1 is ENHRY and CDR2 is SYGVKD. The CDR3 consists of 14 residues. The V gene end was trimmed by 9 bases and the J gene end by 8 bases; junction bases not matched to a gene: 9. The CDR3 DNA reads TGTGCCATATCGGCCCCGGGACTAGCGGATGAGCAGTTCTTC. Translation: CAISAPGLADEQFF.

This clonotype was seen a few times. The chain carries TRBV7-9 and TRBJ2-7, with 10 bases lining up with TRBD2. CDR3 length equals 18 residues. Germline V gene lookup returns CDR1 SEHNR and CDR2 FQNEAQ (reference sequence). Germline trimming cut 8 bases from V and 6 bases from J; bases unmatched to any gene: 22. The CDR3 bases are TGTGCCAGCGGACAACTCCCAAGCGGGAGGGCCGGTGTGGGCGAGCAGTACTTC. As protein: CASGQLPSGRAGVGEQYF.

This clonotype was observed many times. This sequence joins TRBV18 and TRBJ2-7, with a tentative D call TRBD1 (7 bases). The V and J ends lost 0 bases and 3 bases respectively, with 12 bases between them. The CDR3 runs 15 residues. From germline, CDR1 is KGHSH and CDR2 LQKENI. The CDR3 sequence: CASSPPAQGGYEQYF. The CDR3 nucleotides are TGTGCCAGCTCACCACCGGCTCAGGGGGGCTACGAGCAGTACTTC.

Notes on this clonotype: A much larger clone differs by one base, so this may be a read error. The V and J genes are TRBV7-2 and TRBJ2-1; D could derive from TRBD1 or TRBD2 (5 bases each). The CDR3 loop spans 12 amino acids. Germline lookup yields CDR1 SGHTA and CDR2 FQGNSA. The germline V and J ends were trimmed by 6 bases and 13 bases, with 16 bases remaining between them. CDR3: CASSRSRETQFF. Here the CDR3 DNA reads TGTGCCAGCAGTCGTAGCAGGGAGACCCAGTTCTTC. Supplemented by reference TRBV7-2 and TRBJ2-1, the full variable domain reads GAGVSQSPSNKVTEKGKDVELRCDPISGHTALYWYRQSLGQGLEFLIYFQGNSAPDKSGLPSDRFSAERTGGSVSTLTIQRTQQEDSAVYLCASSRSRETQFFGPGTRLTVL.

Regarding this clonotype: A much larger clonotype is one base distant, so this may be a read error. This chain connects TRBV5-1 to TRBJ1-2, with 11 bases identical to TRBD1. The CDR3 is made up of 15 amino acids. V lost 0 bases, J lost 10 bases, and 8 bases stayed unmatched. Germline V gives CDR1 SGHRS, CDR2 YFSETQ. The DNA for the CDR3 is TGCGCCAGCAGCTTGGGGACAGGGGGCCTTAATGACTACACCTTC. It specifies CASSLGTGGLNDYTF.

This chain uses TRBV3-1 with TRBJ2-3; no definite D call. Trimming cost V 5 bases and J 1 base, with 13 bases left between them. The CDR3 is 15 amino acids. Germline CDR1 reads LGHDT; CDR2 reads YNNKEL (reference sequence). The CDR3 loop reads CASSLGSLGTDTQYF. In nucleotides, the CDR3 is TGTGCCAGCAGCTTGGGATCACTCGGCACAGATACGCAGTATTTT.

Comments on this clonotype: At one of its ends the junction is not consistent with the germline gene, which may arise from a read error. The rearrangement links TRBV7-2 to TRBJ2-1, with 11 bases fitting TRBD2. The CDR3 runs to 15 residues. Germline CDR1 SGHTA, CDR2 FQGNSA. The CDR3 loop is CVSEIAGGNDNEQFF. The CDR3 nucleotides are TGTGTCAGCGAAATAGCGGGAGGGAATGACAATGAGCAGTTCTTC.